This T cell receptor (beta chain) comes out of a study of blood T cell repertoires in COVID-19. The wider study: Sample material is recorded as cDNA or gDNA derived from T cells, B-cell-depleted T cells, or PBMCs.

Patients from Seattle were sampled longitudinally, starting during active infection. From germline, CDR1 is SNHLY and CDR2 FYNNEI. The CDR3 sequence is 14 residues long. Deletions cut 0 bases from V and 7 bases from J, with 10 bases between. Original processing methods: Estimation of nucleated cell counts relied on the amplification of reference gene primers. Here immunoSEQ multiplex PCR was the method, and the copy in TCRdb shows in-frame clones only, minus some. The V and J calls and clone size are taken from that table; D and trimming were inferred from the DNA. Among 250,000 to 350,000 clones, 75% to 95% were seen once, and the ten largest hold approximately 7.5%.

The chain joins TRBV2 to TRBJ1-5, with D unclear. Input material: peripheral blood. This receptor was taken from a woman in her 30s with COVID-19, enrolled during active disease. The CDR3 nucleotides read TGTGCCAGCAGTGAAGCTGTTGTCTCCCAGCCCCAGCATTTT. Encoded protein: CASSEAVVSQPQHF.